This record concerns one TCR beta chain sequence. No antigen is known for it. Per-base qualities were not stored, and no clone one base away is much larger. Taken from cysteine to phenylalanine, the CDR3 has 11 residues. Only the CDR3 DNA stays, 33 bases, in frame from base 1. V and J lose 10 bases and 3 bases, and a span of 10 bases separates them. CDR1 and CDR2 are drawn from the germline V gene: MDHEN, SYDVKM. The data were obtained in a study of cytomegalovirus exposure and HLA in healthy donors (dated by TCRdb to 2017 to 2019). In the study overall: An earlier analysis of approximately 640 of the donors reported 250 to 350 Gb of sequence data and 117 million unique TCR beta sequences from 150 million to 200 million T cells. An early release covering some 640 HLA-typed donors comprised approximately 290 gigabases of sequencing data and 85 million to 100 million unique TCR sequences. Four or five DR-DQ haplotypes were handled as single units for association and clustering, since linkage in the cohort was strong. Rather than using new phenotypic data, the later analysis identified candidate immune exposures from TCR beta sequences and from how often those sequences occurred across donors. All discovery cohort repertoires had been generated on a single sequencing platform. HLA typing included class I and class II loci at four-digit resolution. To predict cytomegalovirus infection status, the study combined high-throughput TCR immunosequencing, statistical association of individual TCRs with disease status, and machine learning. Besides the first cohort of some 670 subjects, a separate validation cohort made up of some 110 different subjects was used. Donor age, sex, ethnicity and CMV serostatus were compiled together with the repertoire data. The T cell repertoires of roughly 660 subjects were profiled by immunosequencing and related to cytomegalovirus serostatus. The number of donors typed differed by locus, with about 629-640 for A, B, C, DRB1 and DQB1, over 500 for DQA1, 606 for DPA1, and about 450 for DPB1. Among some 410 genotyped donors of the cohort, an average of approximately 240,000 unique TCR beta nucleotide sequences were sequenced per donor, roughly a sixth of them non-productive. A later analysis re-examined previously published TCR beta repertoires from just over 650 donors and added high-resolution HLA genotyping to investigate patterns of TCR occurrence. Of the 300 to 400 genotyped donors, around 81% fell in the genetic ancestry cluster associated with self-reported Caucasian donors. In a later genetic analysis, genome-wide SNP genotypes for about three fifths of the roughly 670 donors were used, and that subset was treated as a discovery cohort. The aim of the study was to test whether cataloging public T cell receptors could identify signatures of past pathogen exposure. An earlier analysis of 587 of the donors used high-throughput TCR beta sequencing to judge whether each TCR beta V gene segment behaved as functional or pseudogenic.

The method was the immunoSEQ multiplex PCR assay. A mixture of 60 forward primers for TCR Vbeta segments and 13 reverse primers for TCR Jbeta segments was used in the multiplex PCR. The CDR3 region of rearranged TCR beta genes was amplified from genomic DNA with a multiplex PCR assay. Amplified TCR beta libraries were sequenced as 87-base-pair reads on the Illumina HiSeq System. As for the original processing: In a later analysis, tens of millions of unique TCR beta chains were counted across the roughly 670 repertoires, and roughly 11 million of these chains were shared by at least two donors. A nearest-neighbor algorithm error-corrected the raw reads and collapsed the reads into unique sequences, merging closely related sequences to remove PCR and sequencing errors. To assign V, D and J gene segments, CDR3 sequences were aligned to IMGT reference sequences. Each retained sequence needed at least a six-nucleotide match to both a V gene segment and a J gene segment. A rearrangement counted as productive if the CDR3 had no stop codons and remained in frame with V and J, and every other rearrangement counted as non-productive. Following IMGT convention, CDR3 was defined as the stretch from the second conserved V-encoded cysteine up to the conserved J-encoded phenylalanine. The earlier analysis of about 590 of the donors excluded sequences that lacked an unambiguous match to a single V gene segment. An earlier analysis of a few hundred of the donors classified V segments as functional when productive rearrangements were above 56.7% and as segregating when the standard deviation between donors was above 5%. A statistical classification framework was developed to diagnose cytomegalovirus status using the catalog of TCR beta chain sequences. In a later analysis, TCR nucleotide sequences were compared against IMGT/GENE-DB human TR gene sequences so that V and J genes could be assigned. A later analysis assigned CDR3 sequences and most-parsimonious VDJ recombination scenarios with the TCRdist pipeline. In a later analysis, each TCR beta chain was defined by its CDR3 amino acid sequence together with its V-gene family, and reads lacking a unique V-gene family were excluded. As a way to deal with suspected cross-contamination and a sequencing artifact, a later analysis dropped more than 500 nucleotide sequences that were highly shared and had low generation probability. For each public chain, a later analysis derived a clonal expansion index from normalized ranks of inferred template counts within each repertoire. In a later analysis, generation probabilities were computed using a VDJ recombination model fitted to out-of-frame rearrangements, and the results were checked against IGoR. A later analysis scored TCR-TCR, TCR-HLA and TCR-CMV co-occurrence with hypergeometric tests, applying a repertoire-size bias correction to TCR pairs. A later analysis estimated false discovery rates by permuting HLA or CMV assignments 20 times. In a later analysis, co-occurring TCRs were grouped using DBSCAN, and TCRdist sequence similarity was added for clustering within HLA-allele-positive subsets. Repertoires with fewer than 30,000 or more than 120,000 public chains were left out of co-occurrence clustering, as were a handful of repertoires with anomalous nucleotide sharing. What TCRdb holds here is the immuneACCESS table cut down to in-frame rearrangements. Part of the clones is not present; checked against another copy, under half of the missing clones reflect an unresolved V gene, and the others are unexplained. The V and J calls and clone size were taken over from that table, and D and trimming were inferred from the DNA. This sample gives approximately 100,000 clones in total; about 77% of them show up just once. Around 5% of the sample belongs to the ten largest clones.

Study-wide conclusions, independent of this receptor: HLA typing was unavailable for some donors at each locus, so association tests used only the typed subset. The authors suggested that the approach could potentially be extended to other disease states and immunological phenotypes. This cohort had only TCR beta chains sequenced, and the lack of alpha or paired-chain data limited which features could be detected. Some IMGT-functional V segments, including TRBV6-2 and TRBV6-3, could not be distinguished by the 87-base-pair reads and were therefore excluded. Several of the top co-occurrence clusters appeared to be linked to parvovirus B19, influenza, CMV and Epstein-Barr virus, according to a later analysis. Correlated functional status among segregating V segments might reflect linkage disequilibrium, but an unknown experimental factor could not be ruled out. A further reported finding was that TCR beta sequences accurately predicted the HLA-A and HLA-B alleles for most subjects in the first cohort. Cytomegalovirus status was reported to be diagnosed by the classifier with high specificity and sensitivity in both the original and validation cohorts. A few of the identified cytomegalovirus-associated TCR beta chains were confirmed in vitro to be specific for cytomegalovirus antigens. Some 16 rarely observed V segments, including chromosome 9 orphons, were excluded from the earlier analysis of approximately 500 of the donors because counts were too low. A cluster of highly shared sequence variants was judged likely to be a technical artifact of the sequencing pipeline. An association between a missense DCLRE1C variant and V-gene and J-gene trimming of TCR beta chains was found in a later genetic analysis and replicated in an independent cohort. In a later analysis, TCR association rates were found to vary across HLA loci, with the most associated TCRs seen for DRB1 alleles and the fewest for HLA-C alleles. Roughly uniform sequencing depth across donors was assumed in presence/absence analyses, although this assumption may not hold. In a later genetic analysis, fewer N-insertions in productive TCRs were reported among donors in an Asian-associated ancestry cluster than the roughly 640-donor mean. A total of about 180 TCR beta chains were listed by the study as associated with cytomegalovirus. In an earlier analysis of around 600 of the donors, most TCR beta V segments were observed in productive rearrangements about 87% or about 30% of the time, broadly matching IMGT annotations. CMV serostatus was the only immune exposure information available for the cohort. In a later analysis, most CMV-associated TCR beta chains were found to appear HLA-restricted, with HLA associations seemingly driven largely by CMV exposure. Across donors, most TCR sequences were observed very rarely, whereas some public TCRs were present in many individuals. In a later analysis, HLA-associated TCR beta chains were found to be more clonally expanded and to have lower generation probabilities than equally common non-associated chains. In a later analysis, around 17,000 TCR beta sequences were associated with specific HLA alleles at a false discovery rate of 0.05. Assigning TCR associations to individual alleles was difficult when HLA alleles, especially DR and DQ, strongly co-occurred.

The cohort comprised 670 or so healthy bone marrow donors. At the time of sampling, all cohort members were nominally healthy, though unrecorded immune exposures were likely present. The donor was CMV seronegative and belonged to the group of over 350 seronegative cohort members. A peripheral blood sample was collected from each donor, and TCR beta sequencing was performed on peripheral blood mononuclear cells. Genomic DNA was extracted from the blood cell samples with the Qiagen DNeasy Blood Extraction Kit. The sequenced sample was PBMCs. The sequence was obtained from a woman in her thirties or forties in good health and CMV-seronegative. The chain is encoded by TRBV28 joined to TRBJ2-7, with no confident D gene call. The CDR3 protein: CATQTRYEQYF. The DNA sequence is given as TGTGCCACCCAAACTCGCTACGAGCAGTACTTC. The variable domain in full, with residues beyond the CDR3 obtained from the reference TRBV28 and TRBJ2-7 genes, is DVKVTQSSRYLVKRTGEKVFLECVQDMDHENMFWYRQDPGLGLRLIYFSYDVKMKEKGDIPEGYSVSREKKERFSLILESASTNQTSMYLCATQTRYEQYFGPGTRLTVT.